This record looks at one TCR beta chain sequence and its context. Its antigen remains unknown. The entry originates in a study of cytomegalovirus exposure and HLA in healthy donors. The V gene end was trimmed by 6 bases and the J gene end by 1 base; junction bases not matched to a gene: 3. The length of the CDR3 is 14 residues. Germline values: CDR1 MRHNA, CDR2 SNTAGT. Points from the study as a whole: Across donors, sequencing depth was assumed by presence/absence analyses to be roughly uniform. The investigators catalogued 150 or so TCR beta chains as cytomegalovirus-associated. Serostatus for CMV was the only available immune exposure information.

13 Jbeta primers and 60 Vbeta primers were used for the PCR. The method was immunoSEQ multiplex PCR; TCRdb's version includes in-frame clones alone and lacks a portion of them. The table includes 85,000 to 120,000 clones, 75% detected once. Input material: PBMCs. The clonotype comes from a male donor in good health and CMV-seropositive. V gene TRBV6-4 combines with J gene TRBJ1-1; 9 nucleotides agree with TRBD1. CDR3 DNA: TGTGCCAGCAGAGAGACAGGGGGGAACACTGAAGCTTTCTTT. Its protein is CASRETGGNTEAFF.